A single sample is the source of the 21 T cell receptor beta chains below, sequenced in a study of tumor-infiltrating lymphocytes in oesophageal squamous cell carcinoma. TCRdb reanalysed the PCR reads using MiXCR and keeps one entry per CDR3 protein. This sample yields 15,000 to 20,000 distinct CDR3 sequences, of which roughly 41% are seen a single time; approximately 12% belongs to the top ten. What was sequenced was normal esophageal tissue next to the tumor. All receptors derive from a male donor with esophageal squamous cell carcinoma.

A note on this clonotype: The CDR3 does not close with the conserved phenylalanine or tryptophan, likely indicating a read error. No DNA is shown, since the ends of the CDR3 on it are uncertain; the CDR3 is the one TCRdb lists. The V call is TRBV12-3 or TRBV12-4, the J call TRBJ2-3; no DNA check was done on the table's D call, TRBD2. With termini counted, the CDR3 has 18 amino acids. This CDR3 reads CASSFTGAGGQETQYFGP.

In its sample, this clonotype was seen many times. V gene TRBV28 combines with J gene TRBJ1-1; no definite D call. The CDR3 sequence is 12 residues long. CDR1 and CDR2 (germline): MDHEN, SYDVKM. Trimming took 8 bases from V and 3 from J, leaving 10 bases between them. As DNA, the CDR3 is TGTGCCAGCTTCGACATCGACACTGAAGCTTTCTTT. Protein: CASFDIDTEAFF.

The CDR3 here is CASSYTLLANTEAFF. The CDR3 nucleotides read TGTGCCAGCAGTTACACCCTTTTGGCCAACACTGAAGCTTTCTTT. This sequence joins TRBV6-8 and TRBJ2-3, with D hard to call. Judging by the DNA end, TRBJ1-1 fits better; the J call may be wrong. Germline CDR1 is MNHGY and CDR2 is SAAAGT. This CDR3 is built from 15 residues.

At least ten counts were recorded for this clonotype. One end of the junction varies from germline; a read error may be responsible. This chain joins TRBV5-4 and TRBJ2-1, with D possibly TRBD2 on 5 matching bases. CDR1 and CDR2 (germline): SGHNT, YYREEE (reference sequence). The CDR3 totals 17 residues. CDR3 sequence reads: CASSWEPHSVGDNEQFF. The CDR3 DNA is TGCGCCAGCAGCTGGGAGCCCCACAGCGTCGGCGACAATGAGCAGTTCTTC.

By share, this clonotype ranks as medium-sized (0.01 to 0.1%). The V and J genes are TRBV7-3 and TRBJ2-5, with D perhaps matching TRBD1 or TRBD2 (5 bases each). CDR3 length: 12 amino acids. V was clipped by 2 bases and J by 7 bases, with 8 bases between them. Per the germline V gene, CDR1 is SGHTA and CDR2 is FQGTGA. CDR3 nucleotides: TGTGCCAGCAGCTTAGATGGGGGGACCCAGTACTTC. This codes for CASSLDGGTQYF.

The table lists this clonotype with a few counts. The chain uses TRBV7-6 and TRBJ1-1; perhaps TRBD1 as D (6 bases). The ends were cut back, 6 bases at V and 0 bases at J, with 14 bases in the middle. Germline V gene lookup returns CDR1 SGHVS and CDR2 FNYEAQ. This CDR3 comprises 15 residues. The CDR3 DNA reads TGTGCCAGCAGGGACCCGGGACAAATGAACACTGAAGCTTTCTTT. As protein: CASRDPGQMNTEAFF.

The gene calls are TRBV11-2 and TRBJ2-6, with a possible D match to TRBD1 (6 bases). Germline V gives CDR1 SGHAT, CDR2 FQNNGV. V was cut by 5 bases and J by 1 base, with 12 bases left in between. This CDR3 spans 16 amino acids. The CDR3 is CASSQFQGSGANVLTF. In nucleotides, the CDR3 is TGTGCCAGCAGCCAGTTTCAGGGGTCTGGGGCCAACGTCCTGACTTTC. The full variable domain, rest sourced from reference TRBV11-2 and TRBJ2-6, is EAGVAQSPRYKIIEKRQSVAFWCNPISGHATLYWYQQILGQGPKLLIQFQNNGVVDDSQLPKDRFSAERLKGVDSTLKIQPAKLEDSAVYLCASSQFQGSGANVLTFGAGSRLTVL.

In this sample, this clonotype turned up a few times. V is TRBV6-1 and J is TRBJ2-5, with D perhaps TRBD1 (8 bases). The DNA end is more similar to TRBJ2-1, so the J call may be wrong. This CDR3 contains 14 residues. CDR1 is MNHNS, CDR2 SASEGT, per germline. CDR3: CASSQTGGAYEQFF. CDR3 nucleotide sequence: TGTGCCAGCAGTCAAACAGGGGGGGCCTACGAGCAGTTCTTC.

This clonotype appeared a single time. Being one base from a much bigger clone, this may be a read error. CDR3 coding DNA: TGTGCCAGCAGCTCTTCGGACAGGGAGATTCTCGGGGAGCTGTATTTT. Its protein product is CASSSSDREILGELYF. V is TRBV11-1 and J is TRBJ2-3; 8 bases are a match to TRBD1. The V gene's germline CDR1 is SGHAT and CDR2 FQDESV (reference sequence). The V and J ends lost 4 bases and 14 bases, in that order; junction bases with no gene match: 20. The CDR3 runs 16 residues.

This clonotype was seen just once. At one of its ends the junction is not consistent with the germline gene, which may arise from a read error. The chain recombines TRBV7-2 with TRBJ1-6; perhaps TRBD1 as D (5 bases). Germline CDR1 and CDR2: SGHTA and FQGNSA. The CDR3 is 12 residues long. The CDR3 reads CASSQGGYEQYF. The CDR3 DNA follows: TGTGCCAGCAGCCAGGGCGGCTACGAGCAGTACTTT.

This clonotype was detected only a few times. The chain has TRBV6-1 and TRBJ2-4, with D perhaps assigned TRBD1 or TRBD2 (5 bases each). CDR1 and CDR2 from the germline V gene are MNHNS and SASEGT. Trimming removed 5 bases from V and 7 bases from J, with 15 bases in between. CDR3 size: 14 residues. The CDR3 loop reads CASSRGPPGNIQYF. CDR3 DNA sequence: TGTGCCAGCAGTCGGGGACCTCCGGGGAACATTCAGTACTTC.

This clonotype occurred a few times. This sequence joins TRBV12-5 and TRBJ2-2, with unresolved D. CDR1 is LGHNT, CDR2 FRNRAP, per germline. Trimming pared 2 bases from V and 8 bases from J, leaving 3 bases between. This CDR3 region has 11 residues. As DNA, the CDR3 is TGTGCTAGTGGTTTGTCTGGGGAGCTGTTTTTT. It is translated as CASGLSGELFF.

This clonotype was picked up many times. The chain links TRBV6-6 to TRBJ1-1, with D perhaps TRBD1 (5 bases). The V end was cut by 2 bases, the J end by 2 bases, with 6 bases between. CDR1 and CDR2 from the germline V gene are MNHNY and SVGAGI (reference sequence). The CDR3 has 13 amino acids. In DNA, the CDR3 is TGTGCCAGCAGTTACGACAGAAACACTGAAGCTTTCTTT. This encodes CASSYDRNTEAFF.

On this clonotype itself: The junction does not match germline at one end; this may be a read error. The chain recombines TRBV3-1 with TRBJ2-3, with D perhaps TRBD1 (5 bases). CDR1 and CDR2 (germline): LGHDT, YNNKEL (reference sequence). This CDR3 is built from 14 residues. In DNA, the CDR3 is TGTGCCAGCAACCAAAGAGCTAGGGGTGATACGCAGTATTTT. Residues: CASNQRARGDTQYF.

This clonotype appeared many times. This chain uses TRBV5-3 with TRBJ2-7, with TRBD2 matching over 11 bases. TRBV5-3 carries the ORF label, with uncertain function. There are 14 residues in the CDR3. V dropped 4 bases and J dropped 4; count of bases not matched to a gene: 4. The CDR3 is CARSPRLAGYEQYF. In nucleotides, the CDR3 is TGTGCCAGAAGCCCGAGACTAGCGGGATACGAGCAGTACTTC.

This clonotype was recorded a few times. Here the CDR3 omits its conserved ending phenylalanine or tryptophan, so a read error is the likely source. The DNA is left out, because the CDR3 cannot be placed on it with certainty; the CDR3 is given as TCRdb lists it. J is TRBJ2-6 and V is TRBV7-6; the listed D gene, TRBD1, was not tested against the DNA. Germline CDR1 SGHVS, CDR2 FNYEAQ. The CDR3 sequence runs 16 residues, both termini included. CDR3 sequence reads: CASSLGQVGSPLHFGA.

Only a few counts were recorded for this clonotype. The chain recombines TRBV12-3 or TRBV12-4 with TRBJ2-1; D tentatively reads TRBD1 or TRBD2 (5 bases each). Trimming took off 4 bases at V and 8 bases at J, with 12 bases between the two ends. The CDR3 sequence is 13 residues long. CDR3 sequence (DNA): TGTGCCAGCAGTTACAGGACTGGTGATGAGCAGTTCTTC. It specifies CASSYRTGDEQFF.

This clonotype is medium-sized (0.01 to 0.1%) in the sample. This rearrangement joins TRBV6-1 to TRBJ2-1, with TRBD1 matching 8 bases. V lost 6 bases, J lost 3 bases, and 7 bases stayed unmatched. The CDR3 spans 15 residues. The germline CDR1 and CDR2 sequences are MNHNS and SASEGT. The CDR3 is CASSNGQGIYNEQFF. The CDR3 DNA sequence: TGTGCCAGCAGCAACGGACAGGGCATCTACAATGAGCAGTTCTTC.

This clonotype turned up a few times. The CDR3: CASSLQGTLNRGQYF. CDR3 DNA sequence: TGTGCCAGCAGCCTACAGGGGACACTTAACCGGGGGCAGTACTTC. The gene calls are TRBV7-9 and TRBJ2-1; TRBD1 agrees at 7 bases. The end of the DNA is better explained by TRBJ2-7, so the J call may be wrong. Germline loops: CDR1 SEHNR, CDR2 FQNEAQ (reference sequence). The CDR3 totals 15 residues.

V is TRBV7-6 and J is TRBJ2-5, with no clear D. The ends were cut back, 1 base at V and 7 bases at J, with 19 bases in the middle. The germline V gene has CDR1 SGHVS and CDR2 FNYEAQ. This CDR3 spans 16 amino acids. The CDR3 DNA reads TGTGCCAGCAGCTTAGATAGGACGGATTACTCGGCGACCCAGTACTTC. Its protein is CASSLDRTDYSATQYF.

This clonotype was detected many times. The genes are TRBV28 and TRBJ2-1, with D hard to call. The J call may be faulty, since TRBJ2-7 better matches the DNA end. The CDR3 covers 15 residues. Germline assignment: CDR1 MDHEN and CDR2 SYDVKM. The CDR3 DNA follows: TGTGCCAGCAGTTTGTCCTTCCCCTCCTACAATGAGCAGTACTTC. Protein product: CASSLSFPSYNEQYF.